Below are 11 T cell receptor beta chains sequenced from a single sample in a study of Graves' ophthalmopathy and Graves' hyperthyroidism. RNA transcripts served as template for amplifying TCR beta CDR3 sequences. RT-PCR was first run with HTBI primers, then multiplex PCR in a second round. TCRdb re-called the multiplex PCR reads with MiXCR, one entry per CDR3 protein. The table shows just over 600,000 distinct CDR3 sequences, with about a fifth occurring only once. The sample consisted of peripheral blood. These receptor sequences come from a young woman with stable Graves' hyperthyroidism. Some clones in this sample may be carry-over from other donors' samples.

This clonotype was seen at least ten times. This chain uses TRBV6-5 with TRBJ2-5; the D gene is possibly TRBD1 (6 bases). Germline loops: CDR1 MNHEY, CDR2 SVGAGI. Deletions cut 6 bases from V and 5 bases from J, with 13 bases between. The CDR3 runs 13 residues. In DNA, the CDR3 is TGTGCCAGCAGAAACAGGGTCTGGGAGACCCAGTACTTC. Translating it yields CASRNRVWETQYF.

This clonotype was counted at least ten times. V is TRBV20-1 and J is TRBJ1-6; a weak D match, TRBD1 (5 bases). Per the germline V gene, CDR1 is DFQATT and CDR2 is SNEGSKA (reference sequence). The CDR3 spans 15 residues. Deletions cut 7 bases from V and 5 bases from J, with 18 bases between. The CDR3 here is CSVPVHVRDNSPLHF. CDR3 coding DNA: TGCAGTGTCCCCGTTCATGTCAGGGATAATTCACCCCTCCACTTT.

This clonotype has at least ten counts. The chain has TRBV28 and TRBJ2-5; D ambiguous. Germline CDR1 reads MDHEN; CDR2 reads SYDVKM. CDR3 length: 11 amino acids. The V end lost 7 bases, the J end lost 5 bases, and 8 bases lay between the germline ends. The CDR3 nucleotides are TGTGCCAGCAACGAAGGGGAGACCCAGTACTTC. It is translated as CASNEGETQYF.

This clonotype was seen repeatedly, ten times or more. DNA for the CDR3: TGTGCCTGGAGTGCGAAAACGGGACAGGGGGTCGGTTACGAGCAGTACTTC. Its translation is CAWSAKTGQGVGYEQYF. The gene calls are TRBV30 and TRBJ2-7, with TRBD1 matching 11 bases. This CDR3 is 17 amino acids long. CDR1 and CDR2 (germline): GTSNPN, SVGIG (reference sequence). The V segment lost 1 base and the J segment 4 bases; nucleotides outside the gene matches: 12.

This clonotype has ten or more counts. V is TRBV7-3 and J is TRBJ1-3, with D possibly being TRBD1 (6 bases). The CDR3 loop spans 14 amino acids. Trimming cost V 8 bases and J 2 bases, with 13 bases left between them. Germline V gene data show CDR1 as SGHTA and CDR2 as FQGTGA. DNA for the CDR3: TGTGCCAGCGGGTTTACAGGGCCTGGAAACACCATATATTTT. Translation gives CASGFTGPGNTIYF.

This clonotype was detected ten times or more. The chain joins TRBV6-4 to TRBJ1-6; D gene ambiguous. Trimming stripped 3 bases from V and 7 bases from J, with 10 bases between. The CDR3 is made up of 14 amino acids. In germline, CDR1 is MRHNA, CDR2 SNTAGT. CDR3 in amino acids: CASSEVGRNSPLHF. Here the CDR3 DNA reads TGTGCCAGCAGTGAAGTAGGGAGGAATTCACCCCTCCACTTT.

V is TRBV20-1 and J is TRBJ1-4, with a weak D call TRBD1 (6 bases). Trimming cost V 3 bases and J 6 bases, with 17 bases left between them. CDR1 and CDR2 (germline): DFQATT, SNEGSKA (reference sequence). This CDR3 region has 15 residues. Written as DNA, the CDR3 is TGCAGTGCTAGTGTTGGGGGCGGTTGGGATGAAAAACTGTTTTTT. Protein sequence: CSASVGGGWDEKLFF.

This clonotype was observed a handful of times. The J gene is TRBJ2-4, the V gene TRBV2; D possibly matches TRBD1 or TRBD2 (5 bases each). Trimming took off 4 bases at V and 2 bases at J, with 15 bases between the two ends. CDR3 length: 16 residues. Germline V gene lookup returns CDR1 SNHLY and CDR2 FYNNEI. Here the CDR3 reads CASSVDGALTKNIQYF. In DNA, the CDR3 is TGTGCCAGCAGTGTCGACGGGGCTCTGACCAAAAACATTCAGTACTTC. Using reference TRBV2 and TRBJ2-4 for the parts outside the CDR3, the full variable domain is EPEVTQTPSHQVTQMGQEVILRCVPISNHLYFYWYRQILGQKVEFLVSFYNNEISEKSEIFDDQFSVERPDGSNFTLKIRSTKLEDSAMYFCASSVDGALTKNIQYFGAGTRLSVL.

There are a few counts of this clonotype. The chain couples TRBV28 to TRBJ2-5, with 14 bases matching TRBD2. Germline V gene data show CDR1 as MDHEN and CDR2 as SYDVKM. Unmatched junction bases numbered 8, after V lost 6 bases and J lost 5 bases. The CDR3 sequence is 16 residues long. DNA for the CDR3: TGTGCCAGCAGCTTAGCCCGACTAGCGGGAGGGGAGACCCAGTACTTC. It specifies CASSLARLAGGETQYF.

This clonotype occurred a few times. This sequence joins TRBV6-5 and TRBJ2-5; D not certain. Trimming took 0 bases from V and 4 from J, leaving 15 bases between them. CDR1 is MNHEY, CDR2 SVGAGI, per germline. CDR3 length equals 16 residues. The DNA for the CDR3 is TGTGCCAGCAGTTACTCGAACGGGCCAAGTATAGAGACCCAGTACTTC. It codes for CASSYSNGPSIETQYF.

This clonotype was observed a handful of times. The gene calls are TRBV6-1 and TRBJ1-5; 10 bases are a match to TRBD1. V lost 0 bases, J lost 6 bases, and 5 bases stayed unmatched. The CDR3 runs to 16 residues. Germline CDR1 and CDR2: MNHNS and SASEGT. The chain's CDR3 is CASSEALGQGGQPQHF. The CDR3 DNA reads as TGTGCCAGCAGTGAAGCGCTTGGACAGGGGGGTCAGCCCCAGCATTTT.